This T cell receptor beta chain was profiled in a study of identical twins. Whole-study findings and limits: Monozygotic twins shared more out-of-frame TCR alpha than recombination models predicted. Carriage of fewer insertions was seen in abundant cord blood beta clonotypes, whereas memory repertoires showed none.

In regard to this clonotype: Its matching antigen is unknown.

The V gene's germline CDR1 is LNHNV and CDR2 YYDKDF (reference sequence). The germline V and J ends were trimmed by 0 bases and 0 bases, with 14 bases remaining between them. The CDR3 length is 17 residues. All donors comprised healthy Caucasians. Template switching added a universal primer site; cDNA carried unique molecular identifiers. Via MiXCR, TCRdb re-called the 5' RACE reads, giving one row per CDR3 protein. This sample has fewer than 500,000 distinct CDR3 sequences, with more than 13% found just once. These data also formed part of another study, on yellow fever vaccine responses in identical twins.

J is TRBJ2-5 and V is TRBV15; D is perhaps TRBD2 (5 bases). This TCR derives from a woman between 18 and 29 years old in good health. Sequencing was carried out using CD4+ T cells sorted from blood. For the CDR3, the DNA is TGTGCCACCAGCAGAGATCCGCGGAAGGACTACCAAGAGACCCAGTACTTC. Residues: CATSRDPRKDYQETQYF.